This TCR beta chain is from a study of cytomegalovirus exposure and HLA in healthy donors. Regarding the study as a whole: HLA-A and HLA-B allele assignments for most subjects were reportedly predicted accurately using TCR beta sequences.

There are 13 residues in the CDR3. Germline loops: CDR1 SGHNT, CDR2 YYREEE (reference sequence). V lost 0 bases and J lost 6, with 10 bases in between. On this clone itself: The antigen remains undetermined.

The study ran its PCR with 60 Vbeta and 13 Jbeta primers. The protocol was immunoSEQ multiplex PCR, while the TCRdb copy is restricted to in-frame clones and leaves out a portion. The profile shows under 200,000 clones, approximately 67% of them singletons. The chain has TRBV5-4 and TRBJ2-7; weak D call: TRBD1 (6 bases). The sample was PBMCs. The receptor comes from a man aged 35 to 55 in good health and CMV-seronegative. CDR3 in amino acids: CASSLDRESEQYF. CDR3 nucleotides: TGTGCCAGCAGCTTGGACAGGGAAAGCGAGCAGTACTTC.